This T cell receptor beta chain was captured by sequencing in a study of CD8 T cells in ankylosing spondylitis. Broader study findings: One TCR beta motif, made up of 7 or 8 highly homologous variants, appeared characteristic of ankylosing spondylitis blood.

V was trimmed by 1 base and J by 8 bases, leaving 14 bases between them. CDR3 size: 14 residues. The germline V gene encodes CDR1 LGHDT and CDR2 YNNKEL (reference sequence). TCRdb analysed the 5' RACE reads with MiXCR anew, one entry per CDR3 protein. This repertoire shows 650,000 to 800,000 distinct CDR3 sequences, 15% to 20% found once; its top ten account for 19%. This clonotype was counted between two and nine times. The antigen is undetermined. Sequenced input: blood, either unsorted or a sorted T cell fraction (not recorded which). The sequence came from a male donor with ankylosing spondylitis. The chain is built from TRBV3-1 and TRBJ1-2; unclear D gene. The CDR3 coding sequence is TGTGCCAGCAGCCAAGCAAGAGGACCTGGGGGCTACACCTTC. Translation: CASSQARGPGGYTF.